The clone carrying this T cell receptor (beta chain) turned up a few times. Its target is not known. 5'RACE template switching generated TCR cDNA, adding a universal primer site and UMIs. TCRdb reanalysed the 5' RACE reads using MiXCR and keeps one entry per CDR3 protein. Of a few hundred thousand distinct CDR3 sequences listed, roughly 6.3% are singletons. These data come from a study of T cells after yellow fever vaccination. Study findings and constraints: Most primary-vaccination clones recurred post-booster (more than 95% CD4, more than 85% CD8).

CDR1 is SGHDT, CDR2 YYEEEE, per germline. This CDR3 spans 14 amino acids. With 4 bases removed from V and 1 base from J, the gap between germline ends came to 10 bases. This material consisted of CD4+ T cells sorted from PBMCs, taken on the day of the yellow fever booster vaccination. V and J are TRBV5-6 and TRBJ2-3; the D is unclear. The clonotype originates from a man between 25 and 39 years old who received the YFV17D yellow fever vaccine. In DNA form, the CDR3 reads TGTGCCAGCAGCGACGGCGGTCGCACAGATACGCAGTATTTT. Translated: CASSDGGRTDTQYF.